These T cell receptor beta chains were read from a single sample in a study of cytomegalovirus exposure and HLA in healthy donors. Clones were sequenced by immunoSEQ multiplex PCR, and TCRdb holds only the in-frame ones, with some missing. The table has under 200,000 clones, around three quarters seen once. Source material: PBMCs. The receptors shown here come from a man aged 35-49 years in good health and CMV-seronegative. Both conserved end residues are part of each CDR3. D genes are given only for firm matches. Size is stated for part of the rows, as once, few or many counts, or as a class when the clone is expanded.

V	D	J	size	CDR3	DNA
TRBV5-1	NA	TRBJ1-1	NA	CASSLVSQGDTEAFF	TGCGCCAGCAGCTTGGTTTCGCAGGGTGACACTGAAGCTTTCTTT
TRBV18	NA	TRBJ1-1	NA	CASSPNPTQGEAFF	TGTGCCAGCTCACCTAACCCCACGCAGGGTGAAGCTTTCTTT
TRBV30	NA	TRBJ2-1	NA	CAWRGPGHNEQFF	TGTGCCTGGAGGGGGCCAGGACACAATGAGCAGTTCTTC
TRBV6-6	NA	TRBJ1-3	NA	CASSLQGSGNTIYF	TGTGCCAGCTCCTTACAGGGCTCTGGAAACACCATATATTTT
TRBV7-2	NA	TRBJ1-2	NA	CASSPRRGDYGYTF	TGTGCCAGCAGCCCTCGCAGGGGCGACTATGGCTACACCTTC
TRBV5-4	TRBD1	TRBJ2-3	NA	CASSSTGLFDTQYF	TGTGCCAGCAGCTCGACAGGGTTATTCGATACGCAGTATTTT
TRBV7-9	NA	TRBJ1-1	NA	CASSGTENTEAFF	TGTGCCAGCAGCGGTACAGAGAACACTGAAGCTTTCTTT
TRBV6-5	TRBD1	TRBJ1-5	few	CASSWGTGDQPQHF	TGTGCCAGCAGTTGGGGGACAGGGGACCAGCCCCAGCATTTT
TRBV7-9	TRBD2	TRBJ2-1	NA	CASSLDAGTSGDNEQFF	TGTGCCAGCAGCTTAGATGCGGGGACTAGCGGGGACAATGAGCAGTTCTTC
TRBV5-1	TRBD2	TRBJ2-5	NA	CASSGGLGGLAGGILIQETQYF	TGCGCCAGCAGCGGGGGACTCGGAGGCCTAGCGGGGGGTATCCTGATCCAAGAGACCCAGTACTTC
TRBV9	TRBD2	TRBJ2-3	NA	CASSVRPLAGAPSGTDTQYF	TGTGCCAGCAGCGTAAGGCCTCTAGCGGGGGCCCCCTCCGGCACAGATACGCAGTATTTT